The rows below give T cell receptor beta chains drawn from one sample of a study of graft-versus-host responses after intestinal transplantation. Repertoires were generated with immunoSEQ multiplex PCR, while TCRdb's copy carries only in-frame clones and drops some. The sample includes around 9,000 clones, roughly a third of them seen just once. The specimen was alloreactive CD8+ T cells from a mixed lymphocyte reaction culture, collected before transplantation. All receptors derive from a human patient who was an organ donor for intestinal transplantation. Both conserved end residues are part of each CDR3. D genes are given only for firm matches. Clone sizes are given selectively: once, few, many, or a class where the clone is expanded.

TRBJ1-5 TRBD1 TRBV2 NA CASSADRGLLPQHF TGTGCCAGCAGTGCGGACAGGGGGCTACTGCCCCAGCATTTT
TRBJ1-4 TRBD1 TRBV15 few CATSMDRFFEKLFF TGTGCCACCAGCATGGACAGGTTTTTCGAAAAACTGTTTTTT
TRBJ2-7 TRBD1 TRBV27 few CASSLPGTGLYEQYF TGTGCCAGCAGTTTGCCCGGGACAGGGCTTTACGAGCAGTACTTC
TRBJ2-5 NA TRBV15 few CATSRPPGSQETQYF TGTGCCACCAGCAGACCTCCGGGGAGCCAAGAGACCCAGTACTTC
TRBJ2-7 NA TRBV10-3 NA CAISDALGAHEQYF TGTGCCATCAGTGACGCACTAGGCGCCCACGAGCAGTACTTC
TRBJ2-1 NA TRBV6-5 few CASSYGSSYNEQFF TGTGCCAGCAGTTACGGGAGCTCCTACAATGAGCAGTTCTTC
TRBJ1-5 NA TRBV14 NA CASSLGGHGNQPQHF TGTGCCAGCAGCCTGGGGGGGCATGGCAATCAGCCCCAGCATTTT
TRBJ2-1 TRBD1 TRBV19 NA CASSIGTGGNEQFF TGTGCCAGTAGTATCGGGACAGGGGGAAATGAGCAGTTCTTC
TRBJ2-7 TRBD2 TRBV29-1 NA CSVEDLRLAGSNYEQYF TGCAGCGTTGAAGATCTGAGACTAGCGGGTAGTAACTACGAGCAGTACTTC
TRBJ1-1 NA TRBV4-1 many CASSQGSGAFF TGCGCCAGCAGCCAAGGATCCGGAGCTTTCTTT
TRBJ2-3 TRBD2 TRBV5-1 medium-sized CASGWTSGSTDTQYF TGCGCCAGCGGATGGACTAGCGGTAGCACAGATACGCAGTATTTT
TRBJ1-2 NA TRBV19 NA CASTADTSYGYTF TGTGCCAGTACCGCGGACACCAGCTATGGCTACACCTTC
TRBJ2-2 NA TRBV4-1 medium-sized CASSPGDTNTGELFF TGCGCCAGCAGCCCGGGGGATACGAACACCGGGGAGCTGTTTTTT